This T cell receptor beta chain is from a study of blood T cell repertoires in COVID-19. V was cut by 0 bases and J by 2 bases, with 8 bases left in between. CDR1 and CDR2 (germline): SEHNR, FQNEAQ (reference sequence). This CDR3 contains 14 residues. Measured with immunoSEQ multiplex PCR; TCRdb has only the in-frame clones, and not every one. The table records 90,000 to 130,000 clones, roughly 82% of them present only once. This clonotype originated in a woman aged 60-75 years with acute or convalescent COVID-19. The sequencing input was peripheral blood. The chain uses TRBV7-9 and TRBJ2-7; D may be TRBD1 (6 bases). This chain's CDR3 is CASSLARTAYEQYF. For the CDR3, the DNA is TGTGCCAGCAGCTTAGCGAGGACAGCCTACGAGCAGTACTTC.